This T cell receptor (beta chain) was sequenced in a study of glioma-infiltrating T cells. The iRepertoire nested amplicon-rescue multiplex PCR amplified TCR alpha and beta CDR3s from RNA. TCRdb re-analysed the multiplex PCR reads in MiXCR, keeping a single row per CDR3 protein. In the table there are approximately 120,000 distinct CDR3 sequences, less than 30% of which are singletons. This clonotype was recorded many times. The germline CDR1 and CDR2 sequences are LGHDT and YNNKEL (reference sequence). Trimming pared 5 bases from V and 2 bases from J, leaving 5 bases between. The CDR3 sequence is 12 residues long.

The V and J genes are TRBV3-1 and TRBJ2-3; D gene uncertain. The clonotype comes from a human donor with low-grade glioma or glioblastoma, undergoing nonglioma brain surgery, or in good health (not recorded which). Sequenced sample: glioma tissue, nonneoplastic brain tissue, or PBMCs (not recorded which). The CDR3 coding sequence is TGTGCCAGCAGCTTAAACACAGATACGCAGTATTTT. Its protein product is CASSLNTDTQYF.